The rows below give T cell receptor beta chains drawn from one sample of a study of T cell changes during pregnancy in multiple sclerosis. Method: immunoSEQ multiplex PCR; TCRdb's copy keeps in-frame clones and lacks some. The table records about 58,000 clones, about 89% of them present only once. Here the sequenced sample was CD4+ T cells from peripheral blood mononuclear cells, taken after pregnancy. The origin of the receptors is a female donor in good health, enrolled as a control in a pregnancy study. Both conserved end residues are part of each CDR3. The D gene is left open where the match is weak.

TRBV5-6	TRBJ1-1	TRBD1	16	CASSPMNHDRDTEAFF	TGTGCCAGCAGCCCTATGAACCACGACAGGGACACTGAAGCTTTCTTT
TRBV5-8	TRBJ2-1	TRBD2	16	CASSGSLAGKGDEQFF	TGTGCCAGCAGCGGGTCACTAGCGGGGAAAGGGGATGAGCAGTTCTTC
TRBV5-6	TRBJ1-2	TRBD1	13	CASSLQGAYGYTF	TGTGCCAGCAGCTTACAGGGGGCCTATGGCTACACCTTC
TRBV7-3	TRBJ1-2	TRBD1	17	CASSLGLGQGWNYGYTF	TGTGCCAGCAGCTTGGGCCTCGGACAGGGCTGGAACTATGGCTACACCTTC
TRBV5-1	TRBJ2-1	-	14	CASSLDAVYNEQFF	TGCGCCAGCAGCTTGGACGCAGTATACAATGAGCAGTTCTTC
TRBV5-5	TRBJ2-3	TRBD2	15	CASSSAGGSPGTQYF	TGTGCCAGCAGTTCAGCGGGGGGCTCCCCTGGTACGCAGTATTTT
TRBV9	TRBJ2-4	-	14	CASSAGENLGIQYF	TGTGCCAGCAGCGCCGGGGAAAATTTAGGCATTCAGTACTTC
TRBV5-5	TRBJ2-3	-	16	CASDPGGAPSTDTQYF	TGTGCCAGCGACCCAGGTGGGGCACCGAGCACAGATACGCAGTATTTT
TRBV4-3	TRBJ2-2	-	19	CASSQDLVIGTYNTGELFF	TGCGCCAGCAGCCAAGATCTCGTAATCGGGACATATAACACCGGGGAGCTGTTTTTT
TRBV19	TRBJ1-2	TRBD1	15	CASSIDRGQLDGYTF	TGTGCCAGTAGTATCGACAGGGGCCAGTTGGATGGCTACACCTTC
TRBV5-4	TRBJ2-1	TRBD2	16	CASSLGGGIYYNEQFF	TGTGCCAGCAGCTTAGGCGGGGGGATATATTACAATGAGCAGTTCTTC